This TCR beta chain derives from a study of CD8 T cells in Susac syndrome (dated by TCRdb to 2018 to 2020). Study-wide context: The study used repertoire sequencing to test whether antigen drove CD8+ T cell activation and differentiation in Susac syndrome. The study compared CD8+ T cell repertoire clonality among approximately twelve healthy donors, roughly 14 Susac syndrome patients and fewer than 19 multiple sclerosis patients.

RNA was extracted using the RNeasy kit, and about 0.5 to 1 ug of the RNA was reverse transcribed with random hexamers. The immunoSEQ multiplex PCR assay, covering 54 Vbeta and 13 Jbeta segments, was used to amplify TCR beta CDR3 regions. PCR amplification bias was corrected by using a synthetic template baseline for primer optimization and computational correction. In the original analysis: Reads were annotated to V, D and J genes per IMGT and analyzed with immunoSEQ Analyzer, keeping only productive sequences. Clonality was calculated as one minus the Shannon entropy normalized by log2 of the number of productive unique sequences. For each patient and control, public and private clones were evaluated within the 100 most prevalent clones. Clones were defined as Susac-specific if absent from the healthy and MS cohorts, from over a thousand published viral clones and from other ImmuneACCESS disease sequences. The raw public data were reprocessed by TCRdb itself: fastp quality trimming at Q25, MiXCR clonotype calling, in-frame beta chains only. Identical CDR3 proteins give one entry, which carries the most common genes and DNA. None of the V and J calls come from the authors' own analysis; TCRdb made them. The sample includes about 300,000 distinct CDR3 sequences, with approximately 85% observed a single time. The ten largest clones capture 0.21% of the sample.

High-throughput TCR beta sequencing profiled peripheral blood CD8+ and CD4+ T cells from healthy donors, Susac syndrome patients and multiple sclerosis patients. Multiple sclerosis controls were treatment-naive patients with stable or active relapsing-remitting disease fulfilling revised McDonald criteria. CD8+ TEMRA cells were enriched by FACS, while bulk CD8+ and CD4+ T cells were purified by magnetic negative isolation. Blood was collected in EDTA tubes and processed within 24 hours, with PBMCs isolated through density gradient centrifugation. PBMCs intended for TCR sequencing were cryopreserved in liquid nitrogen and were subsequently thawed in a 37 degrees C water bath. A purity of at least 90% was achieved for sorted or isolated CD4+, CD8+ and CD8+ TEMRA cells. CDR1 and CDR2 are drawn from the germline V gene (reference sequence): SEHNR, FQNEAQ. The CDR3 numbers 11 residues from cysteine through phenylalanine. The DNA shown is the 33-base CDR3, in frame from base 1. A distance of 5 bases separates the germline ends of V and J, which lose 3 bases and 8 bases respectively.

What the authors observed across the whole study: The number of individuals in the TCR sequencing and HLA analysis was recognized as being relatively small.

To note about this clonotype: The antigen this receptor binds is unknown. No much larger clonotype is one base removed from it; base qualities were not supplied.

Recombination linked TRBV7-9 to TRBJ2-1, with no D gene named confidently. The sequencing input was CD8+ T cells from PBMCs. This TCR came from a human donor with multiple sclerosis. The CDR3 sequence is CASSFSHEQFF. The bases read TGTGCCAGCAGCTTTAGCCATGAGCAGTTCTTC.